These 20 T cell receptor beta chains were sequenced from one sample in a study of T cells in Graves' hyperthyroidism and ophthalmopathy. The investigators amplified TCR beta CDR3 regions from RNA transcripts. The HTBI primer set served for first-round RT-PCR of the TCR CDR3. TCRdb itself ran the multiplex PCR reads through MiXCR, one entry per CDR3 protein. This sample has more than 500,000 distinct CDR3 sequences; about 17% occur once, and the top ten carry 3.8%. Sequenced material: blood. The receptor set was obtained from a young woman with Graves' hyperthyroidism.

The genes are TRBV7-9 and TRBJ2-2; a possible D gene is TRBD1 (5 bases). Trimming pared 10 bases from V and 5 bases from J, leaving 8 bases between. The CDR3 loop spans 11 amino acids. CDR1 and CDR2 (germline): SEHNR, FQNEAQ (reference sequence). The CDR3 loop reads CATTGTGELFF. DNA of the CDR3: TGTGCCACCACAGGAACCGGGGAGCTGTTTTTT.

The chain employs TRBV30 and TRBJ2-1; the D is unclear. The CDR3 totals 12 residues. Per the germline V gene, CDR1 is GTSNPN and CDR2 is SVGIG (reference sequence). Trimming pared 2 bases from V and 10 bases from J, leaving 12 bases between. CDR3 sequence reads: CAWSPTVTEQFF. The CDR3 coding sequence is TGTGCCTGGAGTCCAACAGTGACAGAGCAGTTCTTC.

The rearrangement links TRBV19 to TRBJ2-1; 9 bases fit TRBD2. The CDR3 runs 18 residues. J gave up 7 bases and V 1 base, and 14 bases lay outside the gene matches. CDR1 is LNHDA, CDR2 SQIVND, per germline (reference sequence). The CDR3 loop reads CASSIASSGLARRNEQFF. For the CDR3, the DNA is TGTGCCAGTAGTATAGCTAGTTCGGGACTAGCTCGCAGAAATGAGCAGTTCTTC.

In regard to this clonotype: A single base separates this from a much larger clone, so it may be a read error. This chain uses TRBV28 with TRBJ2-7; 9 nucleotides line up with TRBD1. Per germline, CDR1 MDHEN and CDR2 SYDVKM. The CDR3 consists of 15 residues. J gave up 6 bases and V 4 bases, and 10 bases lay outside the gene matches. The DNA of the CDR3 is TGTGCCAGCAGTTCGTCCGGGACAGGGAGGATCGAGCAGTACTTC. Translating gives CASSSSGTGRIEQYF.

The chain is built from TRBV27 and TRBJ2-7; 9 nucleotides align to TRBD2. The CDR3 is made up of 16 amino acids. The ends lost 4 bases at V and 1 base at J; junction bases unmatched: 8. The germline V gene encodes CDR1 MNHEY and CDR2 SMNVEV (reference sequence). The CDR3 here is CASSSWGSGSSYEQYF. The CDR3 nucleotides are TGTGCCAGCAGTTCCTGGGGTAGCGGGAGTTCCTACGAGCAGTACTTC.

This chain uses TRBV20-1 with TRBJ2-1; TRBD2 matches 9 bases. V shed 7 bases, J shed 9 bases, and the junction held 19 bases outside the gene matches. Germline loops: CDR1 DFQATT, CDR2 SNEGSKA (reference sequence). CDR3 length equals 16 residues. The DNA of the CDR3 is TGCAGTGTTATACGAGACAGGAGCGGGAGGTACGGTGAGCAGTTCTTC. Amino acid sequence: CSVIRDRSGRYGEQFF.

A remark on this clonotype: The conserved phenylalanine or tryptophan normally closing the CDR3 is absent here, so this likely arose from a read error. The chain carries TRBV28 and TRBJ1-6; 11 nucleotides match TRBD1. V shed 5 bases, J shed 0 bases, and the junction held 9 bases outside the gene matches. The CDR3 totals 19 residues. The germline V gene encodes CDR1 MDHEN and CDR2 SYDVKM. In DNA form, the CDR3 reads TGTGCCAGCAGTCCAAACCGGGACAGGGGGAGCTCCTATAATTCACCCCTCCACTCT. Encoded protein: CASSPNRDRGSSYNSPLHS.

The chain uses TRBV19 and TRBJ2-5, with D unresolved. Trimming removed 5 bases from V and 1 base from J, with 11 bases in between. The V gene's germline CDR1 is LNHDA and CDR2 SQIVND (reference sequence). The CDR3 contains 14 residues. The CDR3 DNA sequence: TGTGCCAGTAGTCCGGACGGACCCCAAGAGACCCAGTACTTC. Its protein product is CASSPDGPQETQYF.

The chain employs TRBV25-1 and TRBJ1-5; 9 bases fit TRBD1. From germline, CDR1 is MGHDK and CDR2 SYGVNS. The length of the CDR3 is 15 residues. Trimming at V came to 2 bases and at J to 2 bases, leaving 1 base not matched to a gene. CDR3 coding DNA: TGTGCCAGCAGTGAAGGGACAGGGCGCAATCAGCCCCAGCATTTT. Translating gives CASSEGTGRNQPQHF.

The chain couples TRBV19 to TRBJ1-4; no clear D. V gave up 2 bases and J gave up 6 bases, with 13 bases separating them. The germline V gene encodes CDR1 LNHDA and CDR2 SQIVND (reference sequence). The CDR3 is 15 residues long. The CDR3, as DNA: TGTGCCAGTAGTATATCCCGGGTCACGCATGAAAAACTGTTTTTT. This encodes CASSISRVTHEKLFF.

V gene TRBV7-9 combines with J gene TRBJ2-7, with 9 nucleotides matching TRBD2. The CDR3 runs to 16 residues. V lost 1 base to trimming and J lost 6 bases; unmatched junction nucleotides: 10. CDR1 and CDR2 (germline): SEHNR, FQNEAQ (reference sequence). The CDR3 spells CASSLGRVAGECEQYF. CDR3 nucleotide sequence: TGTGCCAGCAGCTTAGGGCGGGTAGCGGGAGAATGCGAGCAGTACTTC.

This clonotype came up many times. V gene TRBV2 combines with J gene TRBJ2-1; TRBD2 aligns across 9 bases. The CDR3 consists of 18 residues. V lost 8 bases, J lost 5 bases, and 19 bases stayed unmatched. The germline CDR1 and CDR2 sequences are SNHLY and FYNNEI. This CDR3 is CASPGQREDHPAHNEQFF. CDR3 nucleotide sequence: TGTGCCAGCCCGGGGCAGCGGGAGGACCACCCCGCCCACAATGAGCAGTTCTTC.

This clonotype appeared once. This may be a read error, as it is one base from a much larger clone. The chain carries TRBV2 and TRBJ2-5; no reliable D call. Germline lookup yields CDR1 SNHLY and CDR2 FYNNEI. This CDR3 spans 11 amino acids. In DNA, the CDR3 is TGTGCCAGCACTGAGTTAGAGGCCCAGTACTTC. This gives the protein CASTELEAQYF. Combining the CDR3 with reference TRBV2 and TRBJ2-5 gives the whole variable domain EPEVTQTPSHQVTQMGQEVILRCVPISNHLYFYWYRQILGQKVEFLVSFYNNEISEKSEIFDDQFSVERPDGSNFTLKIRSTKLEDSAMYFCASTELEAQYFGPGTRLLVL.

At least ten counts were recorded for this clonotype. V is TRBV2 and J is TRBJ2-1; the D gene is possibly TRBD1 (5 bases). Germline-derived CDR1 and CDR2 are SNHLY and FYNNEI. The CDR3 is made up of 16 amino acids. With 6 bases removed from V and 0 bases from J, the gap between germline ends came to 15 bases. DNA for the CDR3: TGTGCCAGCAGAAAGGGGCCTCTCAGCTCCTACAATGAGCAGTTCTTC. Translation gives CASRKGPLSSYNEQFF.

This clonotype was counted many times. The genes are TRBV9 and TRBJ1-2, with 8 bases that match TRBD1. Germline values: CDR1 SGDLS, CDR2 YYNGEE. The V and J ends lost 3 bases and 7 bases, in that order; junction bases with no gene match: 8. The CDR3 consists of 14 residues. This CDR3 is CASSAQQGERGYTF. CDR3 sequence (DNA): TGTGCCAGCAGCGCGCAACAGGGGGAACGTGGCTACACCTTC.

The chain uses TRBV20-1 and TRBJ1-1; possibly TRBD1 for D (5 bases). Trimming shortened V by 0 bases and J by 0 bases, and 8 bases separated the two germline ends. This CDR3 contains 14 residues. Germline assignment: CDR1 DFQATT and CDR2 SNEGSKA (reference sequence). The CDR3 DNA reads as TGCAGTGCTAGAGAGGGGCCCATGAACACTGAAGCTTTCTTT. Translating gives CSAREGPMNTEAFF.

V gene TRBV25-1 combines with J gene TRBJ2-3; a weak D match, TRBD1 (5 bases). Looked up from germline, CDR1 is MGHDK and CDR2 is SYGVNS. V was cut by 4 bases and J by 4 bases, with 12 bases left in between. The CDR3 length is 14 residues. For the CDR3, the DNA is TGTGCCAGCAGTGTAGGGGTTTTTTCAGATACGCAGTATTTT. Amino acids: CASSVGVFSDTQYF.

The J gene is TRBJ2-1, the V gene TRBV6-1; D is perhaps TRBD1 (5 bases). Germline V gene data show CDR1 as MNHNS and CDR2 as SASEGT. Deletions cut 3 bases from V and 8 bases from J, with 11 bases between. The CDR3 consists of 13 residues. The CDR3 DNA reads TGTGCCAGCAGTGACCAGCTCAGGGATGAGCAGTTCTTC. It translates to CASSDQLRDEQFF.

This clonotype was counted ten times or more. This chain uses TRBV11-2 with TRBJ2-2; no definite D call. Germline assignment: CDR1 SGHAT and CDR2 FQNNGV. Between the trimmed V and J ends, which lost 5 bases and 2 bases, there was a span of 0 bases. This CDR3 spans 11 amino acids. DNA for the CDR3: TGTGCCAGCAGCAACACCGGGGAGCTGTTTTTT. Residues: CASSNTGELFF.

This clonotype was seen only a few times. The chain couples TRBV20-1 to TRBJ2-3; 8 nucleotides agree with TRBD2. CDR3 length equals 14 residues. The V gene's germline CDR1 is DFQATT and CDR2 SNEGSKA (reference sequence). V dropped 5 bases and J dropped 0; count of bases not matched to a gene: 4. The CDR3 reads CSAGSGTSTDTQYF. As DNA, the CDR3 is TGCAGTGCTGGTAGCGGGACTAGCACAGATACGCAGTATTTT.